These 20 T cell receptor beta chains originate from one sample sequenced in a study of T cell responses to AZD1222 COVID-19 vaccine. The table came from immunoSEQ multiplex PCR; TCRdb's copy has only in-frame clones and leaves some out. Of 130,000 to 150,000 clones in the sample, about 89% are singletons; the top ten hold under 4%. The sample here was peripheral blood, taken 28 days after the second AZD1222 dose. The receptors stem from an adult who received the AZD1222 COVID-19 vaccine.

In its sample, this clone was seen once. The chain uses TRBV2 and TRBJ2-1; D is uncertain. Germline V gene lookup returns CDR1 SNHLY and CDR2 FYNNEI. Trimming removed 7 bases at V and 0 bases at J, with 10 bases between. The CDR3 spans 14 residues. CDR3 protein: CASMQVSSYNEQFF. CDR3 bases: TGTGCCAGCATGCAGGTTAGCTCCTACAATGAGCAGTTCTTC.

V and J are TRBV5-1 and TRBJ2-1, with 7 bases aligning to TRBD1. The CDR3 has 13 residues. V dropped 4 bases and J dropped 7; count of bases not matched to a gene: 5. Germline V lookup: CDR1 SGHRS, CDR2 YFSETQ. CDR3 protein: CASSAIQGNEQFF. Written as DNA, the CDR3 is TGCGCCAGCAGCGCAATACAGGGGAATGAGCAGTTCTTC.

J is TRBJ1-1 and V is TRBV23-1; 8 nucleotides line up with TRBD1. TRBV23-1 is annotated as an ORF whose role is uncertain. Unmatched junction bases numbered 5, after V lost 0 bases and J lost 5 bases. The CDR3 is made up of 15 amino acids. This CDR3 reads CASSQSTGAVTEAFF. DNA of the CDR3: TGCGCCAGCAGTCAATCGACAGGGGCGGTTACTGAAGCTTTCTTT.

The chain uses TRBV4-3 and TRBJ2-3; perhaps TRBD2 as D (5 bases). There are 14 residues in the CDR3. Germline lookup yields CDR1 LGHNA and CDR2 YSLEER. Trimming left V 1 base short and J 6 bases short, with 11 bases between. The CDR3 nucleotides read TGCGCCAGCAGCCAAGTTCTAGCATGGGATACGCAGTATTTT. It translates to CASSQVLAWDTQYF.

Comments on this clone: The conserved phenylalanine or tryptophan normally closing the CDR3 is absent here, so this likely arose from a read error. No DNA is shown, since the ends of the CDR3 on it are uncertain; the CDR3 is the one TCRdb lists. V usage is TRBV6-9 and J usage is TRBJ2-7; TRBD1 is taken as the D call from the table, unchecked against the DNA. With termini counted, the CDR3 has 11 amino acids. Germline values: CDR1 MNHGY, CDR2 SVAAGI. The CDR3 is CASSWATLPIG.

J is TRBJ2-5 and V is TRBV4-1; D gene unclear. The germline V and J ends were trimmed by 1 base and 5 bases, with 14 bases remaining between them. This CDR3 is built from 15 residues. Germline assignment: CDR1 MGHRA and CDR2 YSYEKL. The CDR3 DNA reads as TGCGCCAGCAGCCAAGGTTGGACCTCCGGGGAGACCCAGTACTTC. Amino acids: CASSQGWTSGETQYF.

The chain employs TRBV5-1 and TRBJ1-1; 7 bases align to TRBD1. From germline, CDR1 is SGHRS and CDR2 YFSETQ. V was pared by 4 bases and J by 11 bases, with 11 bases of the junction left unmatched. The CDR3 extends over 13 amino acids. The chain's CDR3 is CASSMGQRGEAFF. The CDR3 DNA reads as TGCGCCAGCAGCATGGGACAGCGGGGCGAGGCTTTCTTT.

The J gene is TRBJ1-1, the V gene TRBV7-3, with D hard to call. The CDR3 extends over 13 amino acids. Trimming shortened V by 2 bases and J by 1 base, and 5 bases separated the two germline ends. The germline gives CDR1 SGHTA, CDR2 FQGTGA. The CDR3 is CASSLHGNTEAFF. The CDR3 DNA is TGTGCCAGCAGCTTACATGGGAACACTGAAGCTTTCTTT.

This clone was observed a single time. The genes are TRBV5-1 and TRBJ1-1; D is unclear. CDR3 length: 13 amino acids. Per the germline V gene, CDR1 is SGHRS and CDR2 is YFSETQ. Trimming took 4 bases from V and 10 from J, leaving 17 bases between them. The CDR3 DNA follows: TGCGCCAGCAGCCCTCCCTCGTCGTTAGGAGCTTTCTTT. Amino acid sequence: CASSPPSSLGAFF.

The CDR3 reads CASSRSVQETQYF. In DNA, the CDR3 is TGTGCCAGCAGCCGGTCCGTCCAAGAGACCCAGTACTTC. The chain employs TRBV3-1 (or the pseudogene TRBV3-2) and TRBJ2-5, with unresolved D. Germline CDR1 LGHDT, CDR2 YNNKEL (reference sequence). V was pared by 4 bases and J by 1 base, with 7 bases between. There are 13 residues in the CDR3.

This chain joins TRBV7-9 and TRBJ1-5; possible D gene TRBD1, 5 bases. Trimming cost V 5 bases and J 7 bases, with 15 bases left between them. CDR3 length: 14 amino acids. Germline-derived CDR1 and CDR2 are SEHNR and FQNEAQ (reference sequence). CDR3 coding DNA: TGTGCCAGCAGCCCCGAGGGATGGGGCCAGCCCCAGCATTTT. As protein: CASSPEGWGQPQHF.

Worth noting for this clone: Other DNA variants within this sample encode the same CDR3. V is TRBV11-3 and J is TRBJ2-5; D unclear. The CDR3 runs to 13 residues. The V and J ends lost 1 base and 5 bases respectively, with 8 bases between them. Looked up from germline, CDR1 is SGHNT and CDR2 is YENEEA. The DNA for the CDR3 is TGTGCCAGCAGCTTAGGCGTTCTGGAGACCCAGTACTTC. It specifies CASSLGVLETQYF.

The CDR3 DNA is TGTGCCAGCTCACCACCGACCTTGGCAGGGTCGTCCTACGAGCAGTACTTC. This codes for CASSPPTLAGSSYEQYF. The V call is TRBV18, the J call TRBJ2-7; D possibly corresponds to TRBD1 (5 bases). This CDR3 is built from 17 residues. The V gene lost 0 bases and the J gene lost 1 base, with 16 bases spanning the gap. From germline, CDR1 is KGHSH and CDR2 LQKENI.

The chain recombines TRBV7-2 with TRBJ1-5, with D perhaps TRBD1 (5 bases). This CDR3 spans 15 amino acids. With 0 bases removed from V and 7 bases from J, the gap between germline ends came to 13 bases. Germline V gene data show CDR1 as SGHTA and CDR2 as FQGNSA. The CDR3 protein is CASSLAPRAGQPQHF. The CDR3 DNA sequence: TGTGCCAGCAGCTTAGCGCCCAGGGCGGGCCAGCCCCAGCATTTT.

The CDR3 is CASSRAASYNEQFF. In DNA form, the CDR3 reads TGTGCCAGCAGCCGAGCGGCATCCTACAATGAGCAGTTCTTC. The chain is built from TRBV6-2 or TRBV6-3 and TRBJ2-1; possibly TRBD2 for D (5 bases). Germline CDR1 MNHEY, CDR2 SVGEGT. The V gene lost 6 bases and the J gene lost 1 base, with 10 bases spanning the gap. The CDR3 covers 14 residues.

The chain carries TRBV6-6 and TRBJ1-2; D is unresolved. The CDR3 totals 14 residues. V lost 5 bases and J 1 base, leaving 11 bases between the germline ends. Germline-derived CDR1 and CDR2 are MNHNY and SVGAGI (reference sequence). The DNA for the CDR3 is TGTGCCAGCAGTAGTTGGATATATAACTATGGCTACACCTTC. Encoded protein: CASSSWIYNYGYTF.

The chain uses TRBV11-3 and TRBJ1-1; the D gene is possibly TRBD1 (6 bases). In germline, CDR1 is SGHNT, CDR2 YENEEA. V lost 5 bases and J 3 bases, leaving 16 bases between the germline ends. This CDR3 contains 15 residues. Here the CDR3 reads CASSTGRRGDTEAFF. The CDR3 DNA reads TGTGCCAGCAGCACAGGGAGGCGAGGAGACACTGAAGCTTTCTTT.

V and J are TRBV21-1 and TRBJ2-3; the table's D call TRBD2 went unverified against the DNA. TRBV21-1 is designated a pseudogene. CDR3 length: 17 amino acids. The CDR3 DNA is TGTGCCAGCAGCCGCCCTTCCGGCCTAGTCGCCGCGGATACGCAGTATTTT. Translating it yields CASSRPSGLVAADTQYF.

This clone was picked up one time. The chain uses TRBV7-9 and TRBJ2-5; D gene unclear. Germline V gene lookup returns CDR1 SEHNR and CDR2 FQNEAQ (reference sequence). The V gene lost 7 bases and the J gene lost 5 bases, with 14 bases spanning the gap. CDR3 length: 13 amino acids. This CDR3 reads CASMSVGSETQYF. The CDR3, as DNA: TGTGCCAGCATGTCTGTAGGGTCCGAGACCCAGTACTTC.

CDR3: CASSLVGGYSPLHF. The DNA for the CDR3 is TGCGCCAGCAGCTTGGTTGGGGGATACTCACCCCTCCACTTT. The V call is TRBV5-1, the J call TRBJ1-6, with D perhaps matching TRBD1 (5 bases). Trimming shortened V by 0 bases and J by 10 bases, and 11 bases separated the two germline ends. The CDR3 is 14 amino acids. Looked up from germline, CDR1 is SGHRS and CDR2 is YFSETQ. Filled out from reference TRBV5-1 and TRBJ1-6, the complete variable domain reads KAGVTQTPRYLIKTRGQQVTLSCSPISGHRSVSWYQQTPGQGLQFLFEYFSETQRNKGNFPGRFSGRQFSNSRSEMNVSTLELGDSALYLCASSLVGGYSPLHFGNGTRLTVT.